What follows are 30 T cell receptor beta chains derived from one specimen sequenced in a study of cytotoxic CD8 clonotypes in ibrutinib-treated CLL. The repertoire was sequenced with immunoSEQ multiplex PCR; TCRdb's copy has only in-frame clones and lacks some. The table shows roughly 330,000 clones, with roughly 71% occurring only once. The source material was PBMCs, sampled after 36 months of ibrutinib treatment. Every receptor here comes from a human donor with chronic lymphocytic leukemia.

The chain uses TRBV14 and TRBJ1-1; D unresolved. The CDR3 sequence is 13 residues long. Germline CDR1 SGHDN, CDR2 FVKESK. V lost 5 bases and J lost 1, with 8 bases in between. In DNA form, the CDR3 reads TGTGCCAGCAGCGCCTACAAGAACACTGAAGCTTTCTTT. This translates into CASSAYKNTEAFF. The complete variable domain, with remaining parts taken from reference TRBV14 and TRBJ1-1, reads EAGVTQFPSHSVIEKGQTVTLRCDPISGHDNLYWYRRVMGKEIKFLLHFVKESKQDESGMPNNRFLAERTGGTYSTLKVQPAELEDSGVYFCASSAYKNTEAFFGQGTRLTVV.

This chain connects TRBV27 to TRBJ1-2, with 9 bases fitting TRBD1. Germline V gives CDR1 MNHEY, CDR2 SMNVEV (reference sequence). V lost 5 bases, J lost 7 bases, and 5 bases stayed unmatched. This CDR3 is built from 13 residues. The CDR3 loop is CASSHRQGGGYTF. In nucleotides, the CDR3 is TGTGCCAGCAGTCACCGACAGGGGGGTGGCTACACCTTC.

V is TRBV6-5 and J is TRBJ2-7, with 8 bases matching TRBD2. V dropped 5 bases and J dropped 2; count of bases not matched to a gene: 8. This CDR3 is built from 15 residues. In germline, CDR1 is MNHEY, CDR2 SVGAGI. CDR3: CASSIRGGDPYEQYF. The DNA for the CDR3 is TGTGCCAGCAGTATACGGGGGGGGGACCCCTACGAGCAGTACTTC.

This clone has more than one count but fewer than ten. The chain recombines TRBV2 with TRBJ1-1, with D uncertain. This CDR3 is built from 11 residues. Trimming removed 4 bases at V and 4 bases at J, with 4 bases between. Germline V gene data show CDR1 as SNHLY and CDR2 as FYNNEI. In DNA form, the CDR3 reads TGTGCCAGCAGTGTGATCACTGAAGCTTTCTTT. Protein sequence: CASSVITEAFF.

The rearrangement joins TRBV6-4 to TRBJ2-7; D possibly corresponds to TRBD1 (5 bases). V dropped 10 bases and J dropped 3 bases, with 13 bases sitting between them. Germline CDR1 MRHNA, CDR2 SNTAGT. The CDR3 spans 12 residues. CDR3 bases: TGTGCCATTTGGACACATTACTACGAGCAGTACTTC. Protein: CAIWTHYYEQYF.

This rearrangement joins TRBV14 to TRBJ1-1, with a tentative D call TRBD1 (6 bases). Trimming removed 0 bases at V and 0 bases at J, with 11 bases between. Germline V gene data show CDR1 as SGHDN and CDR2 as FVKESK. The CDR3 loop spans 16 amino acids. The CDR3 DNA reads as TGTGCCAGCAGCCAAGATAGGGGGACACTGAACACTGAAGCTTTCTTT. Its protein is CASSQDRGTLNTEAFF.

The chain is built from TRBV10-2 and TRBJ2-1; 8 bases align to TRBD1. Germline V gives CDR1 WSHSY, CDR2 SAAADI. The CDR3 length is 14 residues. Trimming at V came to 5 bases and at J to 6 bases, leaving 6 bases not matched to a gene. This CDR3 reads CASSIRGQGNEQFF. In nucleotides, the CDR3 is TGCGCCAGCAGTATCAGGGGGCAGGGCAATGAGCAGTTCTTC.

The V call is TRBV11-2, the J call TRBJ1-1, with D tentatively TRBD1 (6 bases). This CDR3 has 15 amino acids. Looked up from germline, CDR1 is SGHAT and CDR2 is FQNNGV. Trimming took off 4 bases at V and 1 base at J, with 13 bases between the two ends. CDR3 amino acids: CASSSYRAGNTEAFF. As DNA, the CDR3 is TGTGCCAGCAGCTCATACAGGGCCGGGAACACTGAAGCTTTCTTT.

The chain recombines TRBV29-1 with TRBJ1-1; maybe TRBD1 (6 bases). Germline V CDR1 and CDR2: SQVTM, ANQGSEA. The CDR3 is 12 amino acids. V shed 7 bases and J shed 1 base, with 10 bases lying between them. In DNA form, the CDR3 reads TGCAGCGCCGAAGGGGGGAACACTGAAGCTTTCTTT. It translates to CSAEGGNTEAFF.

CDR3 loop: CASSLLAGVDTQYF. The DNA for the CDR3 is TGTGCCAGCAGCTTATTAGCGGGGGTGGATACGCAGTATTTT. This chain uses TRBV7-3 with TRBJ2-3; 9 nucleotides match TRBD2. Germline V lookup: CDR1 SGHTA, CDR2 FQGTGA. After removal of 2 bases from V and 6 bases from J, the junction contained 3 bases not matched to a gene. This CDR3 region has 14 residues. The entire variable domain, with the rest obtained from reference TRBV7-3 and TRBJ2-3, is as follows: GAGVSQTPSNKVTEKGKYVELRCDPISGHTALYWYRQSLGQGPEFLIYFQGTGAADDSGLPNDRFFAVRPEGSVSTLKIQRTERGDSAVYLCASSLLAGVDTQYFGPGTRLTVL.

The chain uses TRBV9 and TRBJ2-1; D uncertain. The V and J ends lost 0 bases and 8 bases respectively, with 12 bases between them. The CDR3 spans 14 residues. Germline CDR1 is SGDLS and CDR2 is YYNGEE. This CDR3 is CASSVDDSVDEQFF. CDR3 DNA: TGTGCCAGCAGCGTAGACGATTCGGTTGATGAGCAGTTCTTC. The full variable domain, completed using reference TRBV9 and TRBJ2-1, is DSGVTQTPKHLITATGQRVTLRCSPRSGDLSVYWYQQSLDQGLQFLIQYYNGEERAKGNILERFSAQQFPDLHSELNLSSLELGDSALYFCASSVDDSVDEQFFGPGTRLTVL.

This clone was detected once. The chain has TRBV5-4 and TRBJ2-7; D gene unclear. Trimming took 2 bases from V and 3 from J, leaving 15 bases between them. The CDR3 contains 15 residues. From germline, CDR1 is SGHNT and CDR2 YYREEE (reference sequence). CDR3 in amino acids: CASSFQHRPFYEQYF. The CDR3 coding sequence is TGTGCCAGCAGCTTTCAACATCGACCATTCTACGAGCAGTACTTC. The full variable domain, in which reference TRBV5-4 and TRBJ2-7 provide the parts outside the CDR3, is ETGVTQSPTHLIKTRGQQVTLRCSSQSGHNTVSWYQQALGQGPQFIFQYYREEENGRGNFPPRFSGLQFPNYSSELNVNALELDDSALYLCASSFQHRPFYEQYFGPGTRLTVT.

The rearrangement uses TRBV5-6 and TRBJ2-7, with D possibly TRBD1 on 5 matching bases. Trimming removed 0 bases at V and 0 bases at J, with 7 bases between. CDR3 length equals 14 residues. Germline V gene sequence: CDR1 SGHDT, CDR2 YYEEEE. CDR3 loop: CASSLGGFSYEQYF. In DNA, the CDR3 is TGTGCCAGCAGCTTGGGGGGCTTCTCCTACGAGCAGTACTTC.

This clone turned up a few times. V usage is TRBV15 and J usage is TRBJ2-3; a possible D gene is TRBD1 (6 bases). Germline assignment: CDR1 LNHNV and CDR2 YYDKDF (reference sequence). CDR3 length: 15 residues. V was clipped by 1 base and J by 0 bases, with 8 bases between them. The CDR3 sequence is CATSRGTASTDTQYF. Here the CDR3 DNA reads TGTGCCACCAGCAGAGGGACAGCGAGCACAGATACGCAGTATTTT.

The chain joins TRBV7-9 to TRBJ2-7; 12 bases fit TRBD2. With 0 bases clipped from V and 3 bases from J, the junction kept 6 bases outside the gene matches. The CDR3 has 17 residues. The germline gives CDR1 SEHNR, CDR2 FQNEAQ (reference sequence). CDR3 bases: TGTGCCAGCAGCTTAGCTCCCAAGACTAGCGGGAGCTACGAGCAGTACTTC. Residues: CASSLAPKTSGSYEQYF.

This clone was found a few times. The chain joins TRBV5-1 to TRBJ2-1; D may be TRBD1 or TRBD2 (5 bases each). Looked up from germline, CDR1 is SGHRS and CDR2 is YFSETQ. Trimming removed 3 bases from V and 4 bases from J, with 14 bases in between. CDR3 length: 15 residues. In DNA, the CDR3 is TGCGCCAGCAGCTGGGCCGGGACCAAGTACAATGAGCAGTTCTTC. It codes for CASSWAGTKYNEQFF. The complete variable domain, with remaining parts taken from reference TRBV5-1 and TRBJ2-1, reads KAGVTQTPRYLIKTRGQQVTLSCSPISGHRSVSWYQQTPGQGLQFLFEYFSETQRNKGNFPGRFSGRQFSNSRSEMNVSTLELGDSALYLCASSWAGTKYNEQFFGPGTRLTVL.

The CDR3 is CASSLLAVYGYTF. The CDR3 coding sequence is TGTGCCAGTAGTCTTCTTGCAGTCTATGGCTACACCTTC. The chain employs TRBV19 and TRBJ1-2, with unresolved D. Per the germline V gene, CDR1 is LNHDA and CDR2 is SQIVND (reference sequence). The CDR3 length is 13 residues. V shed 5 bases and J shed 4 bases, with 11 bases lying between them.

Note on this clone: The identical CDR3 is also encoded by other nucleotide sequences in the sample. J is TRBJ2-7 and V is TRBV5-1, with 7 bases matching TRBD1. The germline CDR1 and CDR2 sequences are SGHRS and YFSETQ. With 4 bases clipped from V and 3 bases from J, the junction kept 4 bases outside the gene matches. The CDR3 spans 13 residues. The CDR3 is CASSPGQVYEQYF. Here the CDR3 DNA reads TGCGCCAGCAGCCCCGGACAGGTCTACGAGCAGTACTTC.

As DNA, the CDR3 is TGTGCCAGCAGTGCATTGGACAGGAGCACAGATACGCAGTATTTT. Amino acid sequence: CASSALDRSTDTQYF. V is TRBV2 and J is TRBJ2-3; 7 nucleotides match TRBD1. J gave up 0 bases and V 4 bases, and 4 bases lay outside the gene matches. The germline V gene has CDR1 SNHLY and CDR2 FYNNEI. The CDR3 loop spans 15 amino acids.

V gene TRBV29-1 combines with J gene TRBJ1-2; D might be TRBD1 (5 bases). The germline V and J ends were trimmed by 0 bases and 4 bases, with 9 bases remaining between them. The CDR3 totals 13 residues. Germline values: CDR1 SQVTM, CDR2 ANQGSEA. CDR3 in amino acids: CSVEEGPGYGYTF. The DNA for the CDR3 is TGCAGCGTTGAAGAGGGGCCGGGCTATGGCTACACCTTC.

The chain uses TRBV7-8 and TRBJ2-3; the D gene is possibly TRBD2 (7 bases). V was clipped by 6 bases and J by 5 bases, with 15 bases between them. The CDR3 runs to 14 residues. The germline gives CDR1 SGHVS, CDR2 FQNEAQ. CDR3 amino acids: CASRSRGAGDTQYF. The CDR3 coding sequence is TGTGCCAGCAGGAGTCGGGGGGCAGGAGATACGCAGTATTTT.

The chain recombines TRBV4-2 with TRBJ2-1; D remains unclear. Deletions cut 5 bases from V and 4 bases from J, with 12 bases between. The CDR3 is 14 amino acids. CDR1 LGHNA and CDR2 YNFKEQ come from the germline V gene. The DNA of the CDR3 is TGTGCCAGCAGCGGTCAACGTGGGTACAATGAGCAGTTCTTC. Amino acid sequence: CASSGQRGYNEQFF.

V is TRBV6-5 and J is TRBJ2-2, with unresolved D. The germline V gene has CDR1 MNHEY and CDR2 SVGAGI. This CDR3 spans 14 amino acids. V shed 4 bases and J shed 2 bases, with 8 bases lying between them. This chain's CDR3 is CASSLVTNTGELFF. The DNA of the CDR3 is TGTGCCAGCAGTTTGGTCACCAACACCGGGGAGCTGTTTTTT.

In this sample, this clone turned up once. The V gene is TRBV11-2, the J gene TRBJ2-7; no definite D call. V was trimmed by 6 bases and J by 7 bases, leaving 13 bases between them. The CDR3 extends over 12 amino acids. Looked up from germline, CDR1 is SGHAT and CDR2 is FQNNGV. CDR3: CASRHGWDEQYF. DNA for the CDR3: TGTGCCAGCAGGCACGGATGGGATGAGCAGTACTTC.

This chain uses TRBV2 with TRBJ1-2; D gene unclear. CDR1 is SNHLY and CDR2 is FYNNEI in the germline V gene. The CDR3 consists of 13 residues. Trimming removed 3 bases at V and 5 bases at J, with 10 bases between. CDR3 sequence reads: CASSDSEEYGYTF. The CDR3 coding sequence is TGTGCCAGCAGTGACTCTGAGGAGTATGGCTACACCTTC.

The chain is built from TRBV15 and TRBJ2-7, with 12 positions matching TRBD2. The CDR3 consists of 16 residues. The V gene end was trimmed by 2 bases and the J gene end by 2 bases; junction bases not matched to a gene: 4. CDR1 and CDR2 from the germline V gene are LNHNV and YYDKDF (reference sequence). DNA for the CDR3: TGTGCCACCAGCAGATTTCTAGCGGGAGGGACCTACGAGCAGTACTTC. It encodes CATSRFLAGGTYEQYF.

The V and J genes are TRBV7-9 and TRBJ2-3; TRBD2 might be the D (6 bases). Between the trimmed V and J ends, which lost 1 base and 1 base, there was a span of 9 bases. Germline loops: CDR1 SEHNR, CDR2 FQNEAQ (reference sequence). CDR3 length: 15 residues. CDR3: CASSLGWGGTDTQYF. CDR3 coding DNA: TGTGCCAGCAGCTTAGGGTGGGGGGGCACAGATACGCAGTATTTT.

The chain links TRBV10-2 to TRBJ2-7; 8 bases line up with TRBD1. CDR3 length equals 15 residues. Germline trimming cut 7 bases from V and 3 bases from J; bases unmatched to any gene: 11. Germline CDR1 reads WSHSY; CDR2 reads SAAADI. The CDR3: CASKPGQGANYEQYF. The CDR3 DNA follows: TGCGCCAGCAAACCCGGACAGGGAGCCAACTACGAGCAGTACTTC.

The rearrangement uses TRBV7-8 and TRBJ2-5, with D tentatively TRBD2 (6 bases). The germline V and J ends were trimmed by 5 bases and 5 bases, with 12 bases remaining between them. The CDR3 length is 13 residues. The germline CDR1 and CDR2 sequences are SGHVS and FQNEAQ. The CDR3 spells CASSTGRGETQYF. CDR3 in DNA: TGTGCCAGCAGCACCGGCCGGGGGGAGACCCAGTACTTC.

Only a few counts were recorded for this clone. The rearrangement uses TRBV29-1 and TRBJ2-7, with a tentative D call TRBD2 (6 bases). Germline V CDR1 and CDR2: SQVTM, ANQGSEA. CDR3 length: 13 amino acids. V lost 4 bases and J 4 bases, leaving 14 bases between the germline ends. In DNA, the CDR3 is TGCAGCGTTGCGGCAAGTGGGGGGTACGAGCAGTACTTC. Its protein product is CSVAASGGYEQYF.